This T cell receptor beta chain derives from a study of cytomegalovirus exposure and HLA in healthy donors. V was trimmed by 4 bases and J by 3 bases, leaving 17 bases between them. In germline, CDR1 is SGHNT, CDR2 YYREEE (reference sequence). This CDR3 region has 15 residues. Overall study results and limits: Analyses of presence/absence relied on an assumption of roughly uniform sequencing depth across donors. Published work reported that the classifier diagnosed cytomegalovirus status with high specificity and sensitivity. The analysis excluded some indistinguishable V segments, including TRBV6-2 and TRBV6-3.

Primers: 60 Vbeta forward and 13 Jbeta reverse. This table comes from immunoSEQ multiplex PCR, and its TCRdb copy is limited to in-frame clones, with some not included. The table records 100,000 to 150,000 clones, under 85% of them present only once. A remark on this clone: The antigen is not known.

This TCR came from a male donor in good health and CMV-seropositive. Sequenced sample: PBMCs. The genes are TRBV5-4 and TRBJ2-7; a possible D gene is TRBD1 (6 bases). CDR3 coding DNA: TGTGCCAGCAGCCAATCAACAGGGTGGGACTACGAGCAGTACTTC. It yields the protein CASSQSTGWDYEQYF.